The 7 T cell receptor beta chains below all came from one sample that was sequenced in a study of beta chain features in type 1 diabetes listed by TCRdb under 2018. Libraries were made using the immunoSEQ multiplex PCR assay. The entire amount of isolated RNA was reverse transcribed using the High Capacity cDNA Reverse Transcription Kit, so the sequenced TCRB transcripts were expressed ones. TCRdb carries this immuneACCESS record with in-frame sequences only. Its versions omit some clonotypes, under half of them owing to an unresolved V gene in the studies checked, with the rest unexplained. A total of under 900,000 clones appear in this sample, roughly 15% of them only once. The ten largest clones represent 0.02% to 0.025% of the sample. The sample was naive CD4+ T cells from blood. The cell subset or site label, read with the paper, signifies: true naive CD4+ T cells. The receptor set was obtained from a young woman in good health.

This clone was seen once. V usage is TRBV27 and J usage is TRBJ2-2, with 8 bases fitting TRBD1. The CDR3 totals 15 residues. V trimming: 6 bases; J trimming: 4 bases; junction bases outside the gene matches: 7. CDR1 and CDR2 (germline): MNHEY, SMNVEV (reference sequence). In DNA, the CDR3 is TGTGCCAGCAGAATGGACAGGGTTCCCACCGGGGAGCTGTTTTTT. This gives the protein CASRMDRVPTGELFF.

This clone appeared a few times. V and J are TRBV28 and TRBJ1-2; D might be TRBD1 (6 bases). CDR3 length: 16 residues. Trimming took 3 bases from V and 3 from J, leaving 17 bases between them. Germline-derived CDR1 and CDR2 are MDHEN and SYDVKM. The CDR3 is CASSFSGSTGYYGYTF. Here the CDR3 DNA reads TGTGCCAGCAGTTTTTCCGGAAGCACAGGGTACTATGGCTACACCTTC.

V is TRBV14 and J is TRBJ2-3; TRBD1 matches 8 bases. The CDR3 is made up of 15 amino acids. The trim removed 4 bases at V and 3 bases at J, leaving 6 bases unmatched. Germline V gene data show CDR1 as SGHDN and CDR2 as FVKESK. The CDR3 sequence: CASSLTGVRTDTQYF. Here the CDR3 DNA reads TGTGCCAGCAGCCTGACAGGGGTGAGGACAGATACGCAGTATTTT.

This clone was seen a handful of times. The chain combines TRBV7-2 with TRBJ2-7, with no clear D. Germline assignment: CDR1 SGHTA and CDR2 FQGNSA. The length of the CDR3 is 16 residues. The ends were cut back, 2 bases at V and 0 bases at J, with 14 bases in the middle. CDR3 region: CASSLLSSLSSYEQYF. DNA for the CDR3: TGTGCCAGCAGCTTATTGAGCTCCCTAAGCTCCTACGAGCAGTACTTC.

This clone was detected only a few times. This chain uses TRBV5-4 with TRBJ2-5; TRBD2 aligns across 15 bases. This CDR3 region has 19 residues. Germline CDR1 SGHNT, CDR2 YYREEE (reference sequence). V gave up 4 bases and J gave up 3 bases; unmatched junction bases: 13. CDR3 DNA: TGTGCCAGCAGCCAGGATTGGACTAGCGGGAGGGCACGGGAAGAGACCCAGTACTTC. This translates into CASSQDWTSGRAREETQYF.

This clone occurred a few times. The rearrangement joins TRBV4-2 to TRBJ2-6; D might be TRBD2 (6 bases). V lost 2 bases and J 2 bases, leaving 16 bases between the germline ends. Germline V gives CDR1 LGHNA, CDR2 YNFKEQ. The CDR3 extends over 18 amino acids. The CDR3 sequence: CASSQRGSPSPGANVLTF. The CDR3 coding sequence is TGTGCCAGCAGCCAACGGGGGTCCCCGTCTCCTGGGGCCAACGTCCTGACTTTC.

This clone occurred a few times. The J gene is TRBJ2-3, the V gene TRBV5-6, with 8 bases matching TRBD2. J gave up 4 bases and V 0 bases, and 7 bases lay outside the gene matches. The germline gives CDR1 SGHDT, CDR2 YYEEEE. The CDR3 extends over 16 amino acids. CDR3 sequence reads: CASSLGVTSGSDTQYF. In DNA, the CDR3 is TGTGCCAGCAGCTTGGGTGTCACTAGCGGCTCAGATACGCAGTATTTT.